This T cell receptor (beta chain) was sequenced in a study of T-cell memory formation after mild COVID-19. Study-level results: The pre-infection memory compartment contained some responding clones, suggesting cross-reactive memory joined.

This clonotype was observed many times. Its antigen is undetermined. 5'RACE, which relied on constant-segment primers, yielded TCR alpha and TCR beta cDNA libraries carrying sample barcodes and UMIs. Using its own MiXCR run on the 5' RACE reads, TCRdb lists one record per CDR3 protein. The sample lists about 470,000 distinct CDR3 sequences; around a quarter were seen once. This clonotype originated in an adult woman who had mild COVID-19 (a few samples of this study predate the infection). Cell type and time point are not known. The specimen was PBMCs or a T cell subset sorted from them (not recorded which).

CDR3 DNA sequence: TGTGCCAGCAGCCTTAGCGGGGGAGGATCAGATACGCAGTATTTT. The encoded protein is CASSLSGGGSDTQYF. The V call is TRBV13, the J call TRBJ2-3; 9 nucleotides match TRBD2. Germline V lookup: CDR1 PRHDT, CDR2 FYEKMQ (reference sequence). The J segment lost 4 bases and the V segment lost 5 bases, leaving 7 bases of the junction unmatched. The CDR3 is made up of 15 amino acids.